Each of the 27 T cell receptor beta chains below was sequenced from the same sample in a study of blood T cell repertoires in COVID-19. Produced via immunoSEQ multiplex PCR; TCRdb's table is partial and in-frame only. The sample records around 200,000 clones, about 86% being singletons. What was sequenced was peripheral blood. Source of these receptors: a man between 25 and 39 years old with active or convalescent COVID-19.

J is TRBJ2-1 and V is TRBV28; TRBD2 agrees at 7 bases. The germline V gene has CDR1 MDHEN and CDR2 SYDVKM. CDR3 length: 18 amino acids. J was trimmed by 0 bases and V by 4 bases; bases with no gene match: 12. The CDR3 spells CASSYSGGYSSSYNEQFF. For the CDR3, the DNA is TGTGCCAGCAGTTATTCCGGGGGGTACTCAAGCTCCTACAATGAGCAGTTCTTC.

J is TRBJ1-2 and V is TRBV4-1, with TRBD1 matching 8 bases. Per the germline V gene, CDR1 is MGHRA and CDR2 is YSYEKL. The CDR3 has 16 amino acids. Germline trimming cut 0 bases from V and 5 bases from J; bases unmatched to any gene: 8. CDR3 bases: TGCGCCAGCAGCCAAGATTCGCCAGGGGGCGGGTATGGCTACACCTTC. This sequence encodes CASSQDSPGGGYGYTF.

As DNA, the CDR3 is TGTGCCAGCAGTTCACAGACAGTCTCCTACAATGAGCAGTTCTTC. Protein sequence: CASSSQTVSYNEQFF. The chain has TRBV27 and TRBJ2-1; D possibly corresponds to TRBD1 (5 bases). Germline values: CDR1 MNHEY, CDR2 SMNVEV (reference sequence). The CDR3 spans 15 residues. Trimming removed 4 bases at V and 0 bases at J, with 10 bases between.

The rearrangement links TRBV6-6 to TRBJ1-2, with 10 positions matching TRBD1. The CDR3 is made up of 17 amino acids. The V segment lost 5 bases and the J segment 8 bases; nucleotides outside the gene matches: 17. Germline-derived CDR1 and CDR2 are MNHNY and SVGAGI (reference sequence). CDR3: CASSRKNPGTGERGYTF. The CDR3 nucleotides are TGTGCCAGCAGTCGAAAAAACCCCGGGACAGGGGAAAGGGGCTACACCTTC.

The CDR3 DNA reads TGTGCCACCGATTTGGGGCGGGGGGTTGGAAATGAGCAGTTCTTC. This gives the protein CATDLGRGVGNEQFF. The rearrangement links TRBV19 to TRBJ2-1; 8 nucleotides agree with TRBD2. The CDR3 spans 15 residues. With V trimmed by 10 bases and J by 7 bases, 15 bases remained unmatched. CDR1 is LNHDA and CDR2 is SQIVND in the germline V gene (reference sequence).

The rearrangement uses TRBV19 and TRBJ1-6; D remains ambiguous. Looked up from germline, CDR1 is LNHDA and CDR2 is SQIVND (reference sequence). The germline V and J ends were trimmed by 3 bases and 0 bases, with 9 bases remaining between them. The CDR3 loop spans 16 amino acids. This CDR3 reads CASSMVGSSYNSPLHF. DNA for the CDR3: TGTGCCAGTAGTATGGTTGGGAGCTCCTATAATTCACCCCTCCACTTT.

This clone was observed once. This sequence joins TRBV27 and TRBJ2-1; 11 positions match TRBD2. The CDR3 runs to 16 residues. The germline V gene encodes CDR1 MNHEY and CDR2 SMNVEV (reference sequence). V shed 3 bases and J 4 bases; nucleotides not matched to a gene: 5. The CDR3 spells CASSLSPSGGYNEQFF. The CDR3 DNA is TGTGCCAGCAGTTTGTCTCCTAGCGGGGGGTACAATGAGCAGTTCTTC.

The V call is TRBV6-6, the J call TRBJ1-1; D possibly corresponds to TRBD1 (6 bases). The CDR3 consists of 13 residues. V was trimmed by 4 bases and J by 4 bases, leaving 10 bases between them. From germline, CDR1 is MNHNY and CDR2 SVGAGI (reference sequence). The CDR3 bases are TGTGCCAGCAGTTCTACAGGGTTCACTGAAGCTTTCTTT. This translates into CASSSTGFTEAFF.

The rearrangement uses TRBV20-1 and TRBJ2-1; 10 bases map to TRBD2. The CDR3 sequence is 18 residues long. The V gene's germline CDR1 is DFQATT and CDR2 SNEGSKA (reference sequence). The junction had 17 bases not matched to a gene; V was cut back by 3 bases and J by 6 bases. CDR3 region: CSASKVESSGSPRNEQFF. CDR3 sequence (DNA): TGCAGTGCTAGTAAGGTCGAGTCTAGCGGGAGCCCTCGCAATGAGCAGTTCTTC.

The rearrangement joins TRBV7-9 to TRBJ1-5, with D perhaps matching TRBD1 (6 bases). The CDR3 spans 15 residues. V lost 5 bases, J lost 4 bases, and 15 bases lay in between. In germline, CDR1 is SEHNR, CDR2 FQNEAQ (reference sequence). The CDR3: CASSPPGQQNQPQHF. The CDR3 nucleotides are TGTGCCAGCAGCCCACCGGGACAACAAAATCAGCCCCAGCATTTT.

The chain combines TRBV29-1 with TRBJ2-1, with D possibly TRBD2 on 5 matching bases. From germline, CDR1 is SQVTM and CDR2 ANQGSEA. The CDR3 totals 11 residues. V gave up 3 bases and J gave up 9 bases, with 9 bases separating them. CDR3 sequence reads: CSVEKRAEQFF. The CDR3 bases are TGCAGCGTTGAGAAGAGGGCTGAGCAGTTCTTC.

The CDR3 loop reads CASSQARTGLAFTDTQYF. The DNA for the CDR3 is TGTGCCAGCAGCCAAGCAAGAACCGGACTAGCGTTCACAGATACGCAGTATTTT. The genes are TRBV3-1 (or the pseudogene TRBV3-2) and TRBJ2-3, with 9 nucleotides matching TRBD2. Germline V gene data show CDR1 as LGHDT and CDR2 as YNNKEL (reference sequence). The CDR3 has 18 residues. V lost 1 base to trimming and J lost 2 bases; unmatched junction nucleotides: 10.

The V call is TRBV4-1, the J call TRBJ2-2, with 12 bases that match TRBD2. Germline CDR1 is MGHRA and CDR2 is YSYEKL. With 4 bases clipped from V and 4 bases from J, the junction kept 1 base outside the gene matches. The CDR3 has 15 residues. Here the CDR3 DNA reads TGCGCCAGCAGCCGGGGACTAGCGGGCACCGGGGAGCTGTTTTTT. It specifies CASSRGLAGTGELFF.

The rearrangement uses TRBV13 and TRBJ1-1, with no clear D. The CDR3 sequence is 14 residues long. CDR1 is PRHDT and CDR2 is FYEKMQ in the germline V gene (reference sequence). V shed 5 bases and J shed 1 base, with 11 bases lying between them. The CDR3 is CASSARATNTEAFF. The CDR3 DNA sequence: TGTGCCAGCAGCGCGAGAGCTACGAACACTGAAGCTTTCTTT.

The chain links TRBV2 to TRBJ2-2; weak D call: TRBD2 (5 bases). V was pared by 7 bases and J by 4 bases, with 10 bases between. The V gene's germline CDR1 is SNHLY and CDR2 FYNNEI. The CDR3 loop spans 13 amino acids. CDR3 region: CASTPGSTGELFF. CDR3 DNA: TGTGCCAGCACCCCGGGGAGCACCGGGGAGCTGTTTTTT.

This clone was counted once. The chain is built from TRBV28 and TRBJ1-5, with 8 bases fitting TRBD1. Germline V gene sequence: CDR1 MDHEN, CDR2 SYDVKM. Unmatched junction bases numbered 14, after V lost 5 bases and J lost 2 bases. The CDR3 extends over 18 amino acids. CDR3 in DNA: TGTGCCAGCAGTGGACAGGGATCGCTCGGCGGGGGCAATCAGCCCCAGCATTTT. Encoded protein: CASSGQGSLGGGNQPQHF.

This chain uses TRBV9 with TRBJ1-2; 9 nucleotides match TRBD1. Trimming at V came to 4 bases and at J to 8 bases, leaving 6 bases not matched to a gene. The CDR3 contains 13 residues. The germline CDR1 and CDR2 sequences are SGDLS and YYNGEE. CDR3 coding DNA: TGTGCCAGCAGCACCCGACAGGGGGGGGGCTACACCTTC. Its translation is CASSTRQGGGYTF.

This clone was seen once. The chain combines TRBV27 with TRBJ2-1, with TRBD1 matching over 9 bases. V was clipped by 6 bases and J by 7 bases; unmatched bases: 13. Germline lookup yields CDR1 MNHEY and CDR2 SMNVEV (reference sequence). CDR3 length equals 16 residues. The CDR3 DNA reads TGTGCCAGCAGCCCGAAATCTCCGGGACAGGGTAATGAGCAGTTCTTC. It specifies CASSPKSPGQGNEQFF.

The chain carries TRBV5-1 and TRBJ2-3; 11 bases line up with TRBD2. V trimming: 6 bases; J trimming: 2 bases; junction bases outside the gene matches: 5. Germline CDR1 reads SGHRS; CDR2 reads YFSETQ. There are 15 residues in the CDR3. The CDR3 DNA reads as TGCGCCAGCACGTATAGCGGGAGGGCCACAGATACGCAGTATTTT. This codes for CASTYSGRATDTQYF.

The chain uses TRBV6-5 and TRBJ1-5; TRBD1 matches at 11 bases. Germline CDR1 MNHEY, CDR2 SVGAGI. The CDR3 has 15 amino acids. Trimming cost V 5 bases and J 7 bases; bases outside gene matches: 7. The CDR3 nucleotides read TGTGCCAGCAGTCAGGACAGGGGGCGGCGACAGCCCCAGCATTTT. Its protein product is CASSQDRGRRQPQHF.

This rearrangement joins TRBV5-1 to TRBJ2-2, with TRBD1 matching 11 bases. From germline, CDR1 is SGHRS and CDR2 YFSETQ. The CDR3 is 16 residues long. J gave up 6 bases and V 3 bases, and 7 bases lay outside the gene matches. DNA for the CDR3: TGCGCCAGCAGCTCCGGACAGGGGGCGACTTCCGGGGAGCTGTTTTTT. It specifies CASSSGQGATSGELFF.

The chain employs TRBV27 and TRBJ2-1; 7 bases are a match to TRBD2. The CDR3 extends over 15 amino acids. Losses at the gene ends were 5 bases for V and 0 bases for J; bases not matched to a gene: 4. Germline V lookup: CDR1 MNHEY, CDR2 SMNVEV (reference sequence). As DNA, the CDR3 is TGTGCCAGCAGTCCGCGGGGGTACTCCTACAATGAGCAGTTCTTC. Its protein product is CASSPRGYSYNEQFF.

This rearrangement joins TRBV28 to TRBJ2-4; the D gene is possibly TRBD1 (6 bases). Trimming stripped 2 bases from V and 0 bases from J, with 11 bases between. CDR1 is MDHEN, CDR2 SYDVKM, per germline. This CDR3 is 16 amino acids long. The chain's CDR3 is CASSLGTTPAKNIQYF. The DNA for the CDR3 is TGTGCCAGCAGTTTAGGGACAACGCCAGCCAAAAACATTCAGTACTTC.

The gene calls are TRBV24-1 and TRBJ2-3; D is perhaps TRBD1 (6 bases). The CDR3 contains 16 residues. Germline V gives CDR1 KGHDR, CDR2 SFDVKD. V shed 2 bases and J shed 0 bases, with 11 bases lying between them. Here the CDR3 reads CATSDSYRESTDTQYF. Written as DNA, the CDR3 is TGTGCCACCAGTGATTCGTACAGGGAAAGCACAGATACGCAGTATTTT.

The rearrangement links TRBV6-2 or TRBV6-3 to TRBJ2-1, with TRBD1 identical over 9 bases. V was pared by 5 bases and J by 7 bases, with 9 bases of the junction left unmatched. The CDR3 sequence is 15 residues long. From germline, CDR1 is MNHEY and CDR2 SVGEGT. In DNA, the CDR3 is TGTGCCAGCAGTATCCGGGACAGGGAGTGGAATGAGCAGTTCTTC. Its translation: CASSIRDREWNEQFF.

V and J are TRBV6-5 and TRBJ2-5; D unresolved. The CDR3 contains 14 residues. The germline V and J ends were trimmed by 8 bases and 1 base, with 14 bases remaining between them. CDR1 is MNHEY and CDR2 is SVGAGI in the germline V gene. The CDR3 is CASQSKPFQETQYF. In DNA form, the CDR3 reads TGTGCCAGCCAATCGAAGCCCTTCCAAGAGACCCAGTACTTC.

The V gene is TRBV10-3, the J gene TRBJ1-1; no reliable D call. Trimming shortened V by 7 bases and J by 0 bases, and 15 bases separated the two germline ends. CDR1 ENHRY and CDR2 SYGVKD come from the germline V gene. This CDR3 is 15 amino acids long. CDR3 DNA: TGTGCCATCACGTCTCGACGGGAATTGAACACTGAAGCTTTCTTT. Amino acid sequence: CAITSRRELNTEAFF.